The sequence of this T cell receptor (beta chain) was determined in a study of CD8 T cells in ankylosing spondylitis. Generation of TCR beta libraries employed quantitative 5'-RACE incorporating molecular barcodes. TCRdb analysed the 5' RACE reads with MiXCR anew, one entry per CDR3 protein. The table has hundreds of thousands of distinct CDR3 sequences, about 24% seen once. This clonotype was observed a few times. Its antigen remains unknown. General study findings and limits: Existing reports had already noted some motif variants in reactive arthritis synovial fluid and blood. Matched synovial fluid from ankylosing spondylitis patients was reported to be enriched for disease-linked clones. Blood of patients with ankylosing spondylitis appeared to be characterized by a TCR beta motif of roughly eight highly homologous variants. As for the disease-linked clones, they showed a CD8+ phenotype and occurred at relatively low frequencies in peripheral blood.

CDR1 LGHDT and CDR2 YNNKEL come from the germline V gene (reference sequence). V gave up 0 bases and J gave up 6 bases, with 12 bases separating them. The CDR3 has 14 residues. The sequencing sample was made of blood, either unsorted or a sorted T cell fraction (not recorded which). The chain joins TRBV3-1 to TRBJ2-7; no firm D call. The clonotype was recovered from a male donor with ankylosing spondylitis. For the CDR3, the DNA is TGTGCCAGCAGCCAAGAAAAAGCGTTGCCCGAGCAGTACTTC. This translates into CASSQEKALPEQYF.